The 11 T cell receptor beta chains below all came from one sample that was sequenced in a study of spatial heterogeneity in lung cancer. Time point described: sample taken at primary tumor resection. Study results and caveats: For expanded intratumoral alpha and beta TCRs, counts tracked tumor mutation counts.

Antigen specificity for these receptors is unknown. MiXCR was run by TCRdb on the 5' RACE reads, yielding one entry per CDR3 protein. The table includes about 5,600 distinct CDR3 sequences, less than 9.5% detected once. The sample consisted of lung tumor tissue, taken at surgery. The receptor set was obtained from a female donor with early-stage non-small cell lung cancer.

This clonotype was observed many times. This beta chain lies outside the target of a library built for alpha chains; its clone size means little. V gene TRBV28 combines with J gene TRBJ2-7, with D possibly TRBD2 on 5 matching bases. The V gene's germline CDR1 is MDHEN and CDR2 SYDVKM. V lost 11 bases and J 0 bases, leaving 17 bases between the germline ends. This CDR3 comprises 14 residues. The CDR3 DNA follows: TGTGCCGCCCTTCGGACTGGCAACTCCTACGAGCAGTACTTC. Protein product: CAALRTGNSYEQYF.

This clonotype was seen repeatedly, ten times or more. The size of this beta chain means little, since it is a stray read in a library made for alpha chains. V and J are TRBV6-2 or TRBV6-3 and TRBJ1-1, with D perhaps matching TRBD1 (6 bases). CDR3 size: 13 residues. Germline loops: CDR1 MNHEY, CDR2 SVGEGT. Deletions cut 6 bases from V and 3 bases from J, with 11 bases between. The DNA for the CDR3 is TGTGCCAGCAGGAGGGGGGGGCACACTGAAGCTTTCTTT. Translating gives CASRRGGHTEAFF.

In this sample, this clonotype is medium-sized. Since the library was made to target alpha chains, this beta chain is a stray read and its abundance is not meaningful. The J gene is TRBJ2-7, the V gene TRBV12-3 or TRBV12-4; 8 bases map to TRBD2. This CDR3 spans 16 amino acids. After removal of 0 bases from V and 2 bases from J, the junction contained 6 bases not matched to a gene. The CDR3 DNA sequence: TGTGCCAGCAGTTTAGCGTCTGGCGGGGGGACCTACGAGCAGTACTTC. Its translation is CASSLASGGGTYEQYF.

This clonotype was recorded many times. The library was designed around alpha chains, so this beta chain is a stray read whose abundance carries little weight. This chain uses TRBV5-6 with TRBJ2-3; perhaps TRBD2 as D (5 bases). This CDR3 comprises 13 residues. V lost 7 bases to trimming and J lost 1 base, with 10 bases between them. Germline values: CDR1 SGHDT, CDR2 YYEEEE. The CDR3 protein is CASGLSGTDTQYF. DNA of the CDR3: TGTGCCAGCGGACTGTCAGGCACAGATACGCAGTATTTT. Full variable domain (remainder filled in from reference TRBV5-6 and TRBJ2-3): DAGVTQSPTHLIKTRGQQVTLRCSPKSGHDTVSWYQQALGQGPQFIFQYYEEEERQRGNFPDRFSGHQFPNYSSELNVNALLLGDSALYLCASGLSGTDTQYFGPGTRLTVL.

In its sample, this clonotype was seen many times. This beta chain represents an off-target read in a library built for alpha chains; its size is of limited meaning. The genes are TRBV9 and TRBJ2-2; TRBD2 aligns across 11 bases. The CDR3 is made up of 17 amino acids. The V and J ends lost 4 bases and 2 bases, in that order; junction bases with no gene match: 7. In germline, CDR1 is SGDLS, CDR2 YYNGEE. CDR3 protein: CASSPRLAGPNTGELFF. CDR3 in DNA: TGTGCCAGCAGCCCACGACTAGCGGGGCCTAACACCGGGGAGCTGTTTTTT.

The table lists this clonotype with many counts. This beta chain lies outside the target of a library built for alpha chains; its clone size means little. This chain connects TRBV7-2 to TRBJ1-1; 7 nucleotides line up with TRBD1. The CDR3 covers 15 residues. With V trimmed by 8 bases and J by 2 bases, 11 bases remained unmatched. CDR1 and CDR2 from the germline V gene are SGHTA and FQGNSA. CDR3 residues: CASARDSRSNTEAFF. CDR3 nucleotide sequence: TGTGCCAGCGCTCGGGACAGCCGTTCTAACACTGAAGCTTTCTTT.

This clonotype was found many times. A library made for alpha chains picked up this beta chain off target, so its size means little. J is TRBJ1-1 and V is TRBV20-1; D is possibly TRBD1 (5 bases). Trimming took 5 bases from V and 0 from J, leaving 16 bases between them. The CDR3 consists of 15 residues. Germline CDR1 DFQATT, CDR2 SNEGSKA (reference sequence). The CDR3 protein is CSAPRDGVMNTEAFF. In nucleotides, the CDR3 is TGCAGTGCTCCCCGGGACGGCGTTATGAACACTGAAGCTTTCTTT.

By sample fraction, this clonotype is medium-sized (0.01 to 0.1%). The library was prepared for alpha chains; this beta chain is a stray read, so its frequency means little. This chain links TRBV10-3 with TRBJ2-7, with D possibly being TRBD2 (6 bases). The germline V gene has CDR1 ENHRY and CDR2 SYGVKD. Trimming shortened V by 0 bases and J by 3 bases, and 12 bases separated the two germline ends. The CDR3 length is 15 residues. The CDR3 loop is CAISESAQGGYEQYF. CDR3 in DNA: TGTGCCATCAGTGAGTCAGCGCAGGGAGGCTACGAGCAGTACTTC.

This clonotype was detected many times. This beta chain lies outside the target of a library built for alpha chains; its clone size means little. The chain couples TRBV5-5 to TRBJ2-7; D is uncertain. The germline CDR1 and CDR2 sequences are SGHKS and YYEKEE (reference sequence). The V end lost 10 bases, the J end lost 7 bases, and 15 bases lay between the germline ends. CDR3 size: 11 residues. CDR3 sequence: CASMSGWEQYF. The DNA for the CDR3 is TGTGCCTCCATGTCCGGTTGGGAGCAGTACTTC.

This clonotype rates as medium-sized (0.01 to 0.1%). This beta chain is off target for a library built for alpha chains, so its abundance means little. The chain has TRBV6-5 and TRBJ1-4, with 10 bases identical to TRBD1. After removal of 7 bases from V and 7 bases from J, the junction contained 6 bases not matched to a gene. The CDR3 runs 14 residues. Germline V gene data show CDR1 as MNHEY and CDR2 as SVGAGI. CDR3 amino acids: CASKSGTGAEKLFF. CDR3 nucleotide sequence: TGTGCCAGCAAATCCGGGACAGGGGCTGAAAAACTGTTTTTT.

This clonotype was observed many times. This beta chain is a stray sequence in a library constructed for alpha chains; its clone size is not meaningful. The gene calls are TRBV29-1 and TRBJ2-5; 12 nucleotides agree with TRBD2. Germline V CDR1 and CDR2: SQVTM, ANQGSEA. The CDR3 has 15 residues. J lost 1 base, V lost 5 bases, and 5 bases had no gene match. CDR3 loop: CSVRTSGGPQETQYF. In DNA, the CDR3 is TGCAGCGTTCGTACTAGCGGGGGGCCCCAAGAGACCCAGTACTTC.